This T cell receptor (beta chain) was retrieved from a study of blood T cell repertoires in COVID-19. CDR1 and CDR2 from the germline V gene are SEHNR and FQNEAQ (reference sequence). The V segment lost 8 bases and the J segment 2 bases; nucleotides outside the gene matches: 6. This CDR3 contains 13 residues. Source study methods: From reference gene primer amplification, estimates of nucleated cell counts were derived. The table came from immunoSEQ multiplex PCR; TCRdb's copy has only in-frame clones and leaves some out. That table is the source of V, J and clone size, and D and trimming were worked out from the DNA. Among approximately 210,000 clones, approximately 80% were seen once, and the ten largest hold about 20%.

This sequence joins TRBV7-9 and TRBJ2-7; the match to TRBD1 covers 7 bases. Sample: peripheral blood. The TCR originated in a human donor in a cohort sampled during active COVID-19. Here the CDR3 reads CASGRQGAYEQYV. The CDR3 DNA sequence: TGTGCCAGCGGCAGACAGGGAGCCTACGAGCAGTACGTC.